The text below deals with one T cell receptor (beta chain). Its target is unknown. This sample is drawn from a study of T cell responses to AZD1222 COVID-19 vaccine. The study, taken as a whole, reports: CD4 TCRs associated with vaccination spanned spike, dominating at 160-218 and 743-854. Elevations in Spike-specific TCR breadth and depth followed administration of two AZD1222 doses. Only a handful of AZD1222 recipients, roughly 6 in all, had baseline seropositivity. Most donors were white British and more were female, and clonal diversity was possibly underestimated.

Germline lookup yields CDR1 SGHRS and CDR2 YFSETQ. Trimming removed 1 base at V and 4 bases at J, with 11 bases between. CDR3 length: 15 amino acids. Assay used: immunoSEQ multiplex PCR; TCRdb lists only in-frame clones, some missing. The data contain approximately 70,000 clones, 80% of them singletons. The sample here was peripheral blood, taken 28 days after the second AZD1222 dose. This chain links TRBV5-1 with TRBJ2-2; D may match TRBD1 or TRBD2 (6 bases each). This TCR was recovered from an adult who received the AZD1222 COVID-19 vaccine. The CDR3 region is CASSLNGGGTGELFF. The CDR3, as DNA: TGCGCCAGCAGCTTGAACGGGGGCGGCACCGGGGAGCTGTTTTTT.